The entry that follows covers one T cell receptor beta chain sequence. Naive CD8 populations comprised CD45RO-negative cells positively selected for CCR7, excluding terminally differentiated effector memory CD45RA+ cells. V shed 5 bases and J 5 bases; nucleotides not matched to a gene: 9. This CDR3 is 15 amino acids long. CDR1 is MNHEY and CDR2 is SMNVEV in the germline V gene (reference sequence). This specimen belongs to a study of shared clonotypes between healthy human individuals. Methods used by the authors: Filtering was not the same, since immunoSEQ gave junction-only sequences without quality scores. Clones were read by immunoSEQ multiplex PCR, and TCRdb kept only the in-frame ones, dropping some. D and trimming come from the DNA, and the V and J calls and clone size come from that table. The sample records 2 million or so clones, just under 95% being singletons.

The rearrangement uses TRBV27 and TRBJ1-5; 7 bases align to TRBD1. The sequenced sample consisted of naive CD8+ T cells sorted from blood. This TCR came from a man in his late teens or twenties in good health. CDR3 in amino acids: CASSPRDSYYQPQHF. The CDR3 DNA sequence: TGTGCCAGCAGTCCAAGGGACAGTTACTATCAGCCCCAGCATTTT.